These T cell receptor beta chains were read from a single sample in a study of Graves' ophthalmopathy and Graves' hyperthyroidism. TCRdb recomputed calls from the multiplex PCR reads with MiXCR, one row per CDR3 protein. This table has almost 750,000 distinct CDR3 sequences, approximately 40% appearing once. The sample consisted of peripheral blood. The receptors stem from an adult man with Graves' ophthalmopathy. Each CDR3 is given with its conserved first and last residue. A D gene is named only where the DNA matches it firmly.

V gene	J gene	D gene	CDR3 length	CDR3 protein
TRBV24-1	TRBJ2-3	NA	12	CATSDDTDTQYF
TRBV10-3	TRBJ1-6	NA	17	CAISESGRGAYNSPLHF
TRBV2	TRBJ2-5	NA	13	CASSTLLQETQYF
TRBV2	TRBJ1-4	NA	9	CASSEKLFF
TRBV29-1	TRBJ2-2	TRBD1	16	CSVDLPGQGNTGELFF
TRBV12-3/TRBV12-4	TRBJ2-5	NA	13	CASSSRALETQYF
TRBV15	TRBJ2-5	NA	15	CATTPGSGDHETQYF
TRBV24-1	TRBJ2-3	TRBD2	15	CATSDPSGHTDTQYF
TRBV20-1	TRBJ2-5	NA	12	CSLERVQETQYF
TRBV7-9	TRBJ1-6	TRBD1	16	CASSLVSGGTGSPLHF
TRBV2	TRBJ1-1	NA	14	CASSTGTANTEAFF
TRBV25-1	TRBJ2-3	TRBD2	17	CASSSWTSGSHTDTQYF
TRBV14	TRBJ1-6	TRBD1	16	CASSQGPGQGNSPLHF
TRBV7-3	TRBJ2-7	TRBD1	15	CASSYSGTGPYEQYF
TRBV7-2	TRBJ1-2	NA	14	CASSQDRDNYGHTF
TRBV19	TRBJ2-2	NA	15	CASSEGGMDTGELFF
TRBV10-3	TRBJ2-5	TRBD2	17	CASTLGPSGSLGETQYF
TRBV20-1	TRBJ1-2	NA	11	CSAAPGHGYTF
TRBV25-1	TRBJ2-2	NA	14	CASRLDSLNGELFF
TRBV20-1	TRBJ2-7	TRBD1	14	CSARASGTGGEQYF
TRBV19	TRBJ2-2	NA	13	CASSMASAGELFF
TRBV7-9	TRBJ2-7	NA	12	CASSLSSGEQYF